Listed below are T cell receptor beta chains from one sample, sequenced in a study of CD8 T cells in ankylosing spondylitis. TCRdb re-called the 5' RACE reads with MiXCR, one entry per CDR3 protein. This table has roughly 670,000 distinct CDR3 sequences, around 20% appearing once. Sequenced material: blood, either unsorted or a sorted T cell fraction (not recorded which). The source of these receptors is a male donor with ankylosing spondylitis. CDR3s include the opening cysteine and the closing phenylalanine or tryptophan. Fields, in order: J gene, V gene, CDR3 length, clone size, D gene, CDR3 DNA, CDR3 protein. A D gene is named only where the DNA matches it firmly. For some rows the clone size is stated as once, few or many, or as a class when expanded; others skip it.

TRBJ1-1,TRBV25-1,14,-,-,TGTGCCAGCAGGCAGGTTAATATGAACACTGAAGCTTTCTTT,CASRQVNMNTEAFF
TRBJ1-2,TRBV2,13,-,-,TGTGCCAGCAGTGAAAATGGGTCCTATGGCTACACCTTC,CASSENGSYGYTF
TRBJ2-1,TRBV2,13,-,TRBD2,TGTGCCAGCAGGGCCGGGACTAGCAATGAGCAGTTCTTC,CASRAGTSNEQFF
TRBJ2-4,TRBV12-3/TRBV12-4,14,-,-,TGTGCCAGCAGTTTGTTATCTGGGAAGGACATTCAGTACTTC,CASSLLSGKDIQYF
TRBJ2-6,TRBV5-1,15,few,-,TGCGCCAGCAGCTTGAGTAAATCTGGGGCCAACGTCCTGACTTTC,CASSLSKSGANVLTF
TRBJ2-7,TRBV10-3,13,-,TRBD1,TGTGCCATTGCCGGGACAGACTACTACGAGCAGTACTTC,CAIAGTDYYEQYF
TRBJ1-1,TRBV12-3/TRBV12-4,16,-,TRBD1,TGTGCCAGCAGTGACCCCTGGGACAGGGGAAGAACTGAAGCTTTCTTT,CASSDPWDRGRTEAFF
TRBJ2-2,TRBV6-2/TRBV6-3,14,-,-,TGTGCCGGAACTACGACAGGCCAGCGCGGGGAGCTGTTTTTT,CAGTTTGQRGELFF
TRBJ2-5,TRBV5-1,15,-,-,TGCGCCAGCAGCTCGACGCACAGGGTCGCGGAGACCCAGTACTTC,CASSSTHRVAETQYF
TRBJ2-5,TRBV20-1,13,-,TRBD2,TGCAGCGTACTAGCGGGGGATCAAGAGACCCAGTACTTC,CSVLAGDQETQYF
TRBJ1-2,TRBV3-1,13,once,-,TGTGCCAGCAGCCTCCGGGTGGAATATGGCTACACCTTC,CASSLRVEYGYTF
TRBJ2-1,TRBV12-3/TRBV12-4,15,-,-,TGTGCCAGCAGTTTCGGGACTGCTCGTTACAATGAGCAGTTCTTC,CASSFGTARYNEQFF
TRBJ1-5,TRBV20-1,16,few,TRBD1,TGCAGTGCTAGCTTGCCCGGGACAGGGTATAATCAGCCCCAGCATTTT,CSASLPGTGYNQPQHF
TRBJ2-1,TRBV12-3/TRBV12-4,15,-,TRBD2,TGTGCCAGCAGTAGAGGACTAGCGGGAGTGGGTGAGCAGTTCTTC,CASSRGLAGVGEQFF
TRBJ2-2,TRBV6-4,16,-,-,TGTGCCAGCAGTGCTCAGCCCGCGGCGACGGCCGGGGAGCTGTTTTTT,CASSAQPAATAGELFF
TRBJ1-3,TRBV9,17,few,-,TGTGCCAGCAGCCGTAGCGCGGGACGAAGCTCTGGAAACACCATATATTTT,CASSRSAGRSSGNTIYF
TRBJ2-7,TRBV29-1,14,-,TRBD1,TGCAGCGCCCTGGGACAGGGGCTGTCCTACGAGCAGTACTTC,CSALGQGLSYEQYF
TRBJ2-7,TRBV10-3,11,few,-,TGTGCCATCAGTGCGACAGGCGAGCAGTACTTC,CAISATGEQYF
TRBJ1-1,TRBV28,14,-,-,TGTGCCAGCAGTTTCCAGGGGTCGAGGACTGAAGCTTTCTTT,CASSFQGSRTEAFF
TRBJ2-3,TRBV14,14,once,-,TGTGCCAGCAGCCAAGACTGGAGGACAGATACGCAGTATTTT,CASSQDWRTDTQYF
TRBJ2-3,TRBV7-2,15,few,-,TGTGCCAGCAGCTCCTGGGGCCAGCGCGCAGATACGCAGTATTTT,CASSSWGQRADTQYF
TRBJ1-1,TRBV12-5,14,few,-,TGTGCTAGTGGTTCGTGGGCATGGGGCACTGAAGCTTTCTTT,CASGSWAWGTEAFF
TRBJ2-7,TRBV7-9,12,few,-,TGTGCCAGCAGCGCCACTGTCTACGAGCAGTACTTC,CASSATVYEQYF
TRBJ2-7,TRBV20-1,12,-,-,TGCAGTGCTAGTCCCGGGACACCCGAGCAGTACTTC,CSASPGTPEQYF
TRBJ2-1,TRBV4-1,14,-,TRBD2,TGCGCCAGCAGCCAGAGCGGGACCTACAATGAGCAGTTCTTC,CASSQSGTYNEQFF
TRBJ2-5,TRBV15,13,few,TRBD1,TGTGCCACCAGCAGAGATCTTGGACAGGCGTCGTACTTC,CATSRDLGQASYF
TRBJ2-1,TRBV12-3/TRBV12-4,16,-,TRBD2,TGTGCCAGCAGTCCCACCGGGACTAGAGCCAGCAATGAGCAGTTCTTC,CASSPTGTRASNEQFF